This T cell receptor beta chain stems from a study of T cells in Graves' hyperthyroidism and ophthalmopathy. Across the study: Upon initial diagnosis and before any treatment, peripheral blood was collected.

The definition of stable Graves' hyperthyroidism was no ophthalmopathy progression within 18 months. Exclusion of patients followed from uncontrolled infection, other autoimmune disease, pregnancy or lactation. PBMCs came from 8.5 to 10 ml fresh peripheral blood. This clonotype appeared many times. The CDR3 totals 15 residues. Germline V gene sequence: CDR1 SGHVS, CDR2 FQNEAQ. V lost 5 bases to trimming and J lost 5 bases, with 19 bases between them. The source material, RNA transcripts, was used to amplify TCR beta CDR3 regions. The HTBI primer set drove a first-round RT-PCR of the TCR CDR3. MiXCR, run by TCRdb on the multiplex PCR reads, gives a single entry per CDR3 protein. The sample contains hundreds of thousands of distinct CDR3 sequences, 14% of which appear only once.

The sample consisted of blood. The receptor's source is a woman in her thirties or forties with Graves' hyperthyroidism. The chain has TRBV7-8 and TRBJ2-7; D perhaps matches TRBD2 (5 bases). CDR3 DNA sequence: TGTGCCAGCAGCCCCACTAGGGTTTTTTCCCACGAGCAGTACTTC. This encodes CASSPTRVFSHEQYF.